These 6 T cell receptor beta chains were all obtained from the same sample, sequenced in a study of CD8 T cells in ankylosing spondylitis. TCRdb ran MiXCR on the 5' RACE reads and lists one entry per CDR3 protein. The sample contains approximately 350,000 distinct CDR3 sequences, roughly 14% of which appear only once. The sample consisted of blood, either unsorted or a sorted T cell fraction (not recorded which). These receptors were taken from a male donor with ankylosing spondylitis or in good health (not recorded which).

This clonotype was counted ten times or more. The chain employs TRBV5-6 and TRBJ2-7; no reliable D call. V was trimmed by 5 bases and J by 9 bases, leaving 18 bases between them. The CDR3 loop spans 13 amino acids. Germline CDR1 and CDR2: SGHDT and YYEEEE. The CDR3 nucleotides are TGTGCCAGCAGTCTGGCGTCCTCGATGGTGCAGTACTTC. It encodes CASSLASSMVQYF. The variable domain in full, with the rest retrieved from reference TRBV5-6 and TRBJ2-7, is DAGVTQSPTHLIKTRGQQVTLRCSPKSGHDTVSWYQQALGQGPQFIFQYYEEEERQRGNFPDRFSGHQFPNYSSELNVNALLLGDSALYLCASSLASSMVQYFGPGTRLTVT.

This clonotype was counted a few times. The chain recombines TRBV20-1 with TRBJ1-1; perhaps TRBD1 as D (5 bases). The ends were cut back, 0 bases at V and 4 bases at J, with 15 bases in the middle. This CDR3 has 15 residues. Germline-derived CDR1 and CDR2 are DFQATT and SNEGSKA (reference sequence). The CDR3 coding sequence is TGCAGTGCTAGAGATTTTGGGGGGAAGAGCACTGAAGCTTTCTTT. Protein product: CSARDFGGKSTEAFF.

There are a few counts of this clonotype. This chain connects TRBV13 to TRBJ2-7; possibly TRBD1 or TRBD2 for D (5 bases each). CDR3 length: 13 residues. The germline V gene encodes CDR1 PRHDT and CDR2 FYEKMQ (reference sequence). V was pared by 5 bases and J by 4 bases, with 12 bases between. The CDR3: CASSPWGNYEQYF. Written as DNA, the CDR3 is TGTGCCAGCAGCCCTTGGGGGAATTACGAGCAGTACTTC.

This clonotype was seen a few times. The chain has TRBV5-1 and TRBJ2-5; TRBD1 matches at 9 bases. The CDR3 length is 15 residues. Germline V gene sequence: CDR1 SGHRS, CDR2 YFSETQ. V trimming: 4 bases; J trimming: 2 bases; junction bases outside the gene matches: 6. This CDR3 reads CASSNRDRAQETQYF. CDR3 bases: TGCGCCAGCAGCAACCGGGACAGGGCTCAAGAGACCCAGTACTTC. Full variable domain (outside the CDR3, taken from reference TRBV5-1 and TRBJ2-5): KAGVTQTPRYLIKTRGQQVTLSCSPISGHRSVSWYQQTPGQGLQFLFEYFSETQRNKGNFPGRFSGRQFSNSRSEMNVSTLELGDSALYLCASSNRDRAQETQYFGPGTRLLVL.

This clonotype came up a few times. The rearrangement uses TRBV11-2 and TRBJ1-2; D is uncertain. CDR1 is SGHAT, CDR2 FQNNGV, per germline. V lost 1 base and J lost 3, with 6 bases in between. The CDR3 spans 13 residues. The CDR3 DNA sequence: TGTGCCAGCAGCTTAGCGGCAGACTATGGCTACACCTTC. This codes for CASSLAADYGYTF.

The chain carries TRBV20-1 and TRBJ2-7; 10 positions agree with TRBD1. V shed 6 bases and J 3 bases; nucleotides not matched to a gene: 11. Germline V lookup: CDR1 DFQATT, CDR2 SNEGSKA (reference sequence). The CDR3 length is 15 residues. CDR3 region: CSARRTGQGIYEQYF. CDR3 nucleotides: TGCAGTGCCAGACGTACGGGACAGGGGATCTACGAGCAGTACTTC.